These T cell receptor beta chains were read from a single sample in a study of persistence of HIV-infected CD4 T cells. Profiling relied on immunoSEQ multiplex PCR, and the TCRdb table lists in-frame clones only, not all of them. This table has tens of thousands of clones, less than 85% appearing once. Their specific antigens are unknown. The sequenced sample was CD4+ T cells sorted from PBMCs after approximately 20-hour stimulation, obtained from a patient who received antiretroviral therapy. All receptors derive from an adult man with HIV who was CMV-seropositive. The CDR3 runs from the conserved cysteine through the conserved F or W. D genes are given only for firm matches. Only part of the rows carry a size: once, few, many, or a class if the clone is expanded.

>TRBV3-1/TRBV3-2|.|TRBJ2-1|.
CASSQSLLGGEEQFF
TGTGCCAGCAGCCAATCCCTCCTTGGCGGGGAGGAGCAGTTCTTC
>TRBV7-9|.|TRBJ2-7|.
CASSLDRVAEQYF
TGTGCCAGCAGCTTAGACAGGGTTGCCGAGCAGTACTTC
>TRBV11-1|.|TRBJ1-6|few
CASSLTRGSYNSPLHF
TGTGCCAGCAGCTTAACGAGGGGCTCCTATAATTCACCCCTCCACTTT
>TRBV6-6|.|TRBJ2-7|.
CASSRRDRDYEQYF
TGTGCCAGCAGCCGCCGGGACCGAGACTACGAGCAGTACTTC
>TRBV19|TRBD2|TRBJ2-3|.
CASSILGASGSTDTQYF
TGTGCCAGTAGTATCCTTGGGGCTAGCGGGAGCACAGATACGCAGTATTTT
>TRBV5-1|.|TRBJ2-1|.
CASSLGGQTYNEQFF
TGCGCCAGCAGCTTGGGTGGACAGACTTACAATGAGCAGTTCTTC
>TRBV7-6|.|TRBJ2-7|.
CASSPGQGFEQYF
TGTGCCAGCAGCCCAGGCCAGGGGTTCGAGCAGTACTTC
>TRBV28|.|TRBJ1-6|.
CASSFMTVNSPLHF
TGTGCCAGCAGTTTTATGACAGTCAATTCACCCCTCCACTTT
>TRBV9|.|TRBJ2-7|.
CASSVDPAAEQYF
TGTGCCAGCAGCGTAGATCCAGCCGCCGAGCAGTACTTC
>TRBV27|.|TRBJ2-2|.
CASRAGTLGTGELFF
TGTGCCAGCAGGGCCGGGACCTTGGGCACCGGGGAGCTGTTTTTT
>TRBV3-1/TRBV3-2|.|TRBJ2-6|.
CASSPNSGANVLTF
TGTGCCAGCAGCCCGAACTCTGGGGCCAACGTCCTGACTTTC
>TRBV19|.|TRBJ1-1|.
CASRENTEAFF
TGTGCCAGTAGAGAGAACACTGAAGCTTTCTTT
>TRBV5-1|.|TRBJ2-3|.
CASRQQGMIDTQYF
TGCGCCAGCCGCCAACAAGGGATGATAGATACGCAGTATTTT
>TRBV28|.|TRBJ2-2|many
CASSLWVAANTGELFF
TGTGCCAGCAGTTTATGGGTAGCGGCGAACACCGGGGAGCTGTTTTTT
>TRBV11-2|TRBD1|TRBJ2-7|.
CASSLGKQGASYEQYF
TGTGCCAGCAGCTTAGGGAAGCAGGGGGCATCCTACGAGCAGTACTTC
>TRBV6-1|.|TRBJ1-6|few
CASSEGTYNSPLHF
TGTGCCAGCAGTGAGGGCACCTATAATTCACCCCTCCACTTT
>TRBV12-5|.|TRBJ1-5|.
CASGPEPNQPQHF
TGTGCTAGTGGCCCGGAGCCAAATCAGCCCCAGCATTTT
>TRBV18|.|TRBJ2-5|.
CASSPSGSQYF
TGTGCCAGCTCACCATCAGGGTCCCAGTACTTC
>TRBV5-6|.|TRBJ2-3|once
CASSLRAGTDTQYF
TGTGCCAGCAGCTTGAGGGCAGGGACGGATACGCAGTATTTT
>TRBV7-2|.|TRBJ1-5|.
CASSFFEQPQHF
TGTGCCAGCAGCTTTTTCGAGCAGCCCCAGCATTTT
>TRBV29-1|.|TRBJ1-4|.
CSVGGSTNEKLFF
TGCAGCGTTGGAGGGTCCACTAATGAAAAACTGTTTTTT
>TRBV28|TRBD2|TRBJ2-7|.
CASSLFQAGRDEQYF
TGTGCCAGCAGTTTGTTCCAGGCCGGGAGGGACGAGCAGTACTTC
>TRBV9|.|TRBJ2-3|.
CASSVVADTQYF
TGTGCCAGCAGCGTAGTCGCAGATACGCAGTATTTT
>TRBV5-6|.|TRBJ1-4|once
CASSLRQNSATNEKLFF
TGTGCCAGCAGCCTCCGACAGAACTCCGCAACTAATGAAAAACTGTTTTTT
>TRBV6-1|.|TRBJ1-5|.
CASNLGGSSRPQHF
TGTGCCAGCAACCTAGGTGGCTCATCGAGGCCCCAGCATTTT
>TRBV3-1/TRBV3-2|.|TRBJ2-3|.
CASSQASRWTDTQYF
TGTGCCAGCAGCCAAGCGAGTAGGTGGACAGATACGCAGTATTTT
>TRBV2|.|TRBJ1-1|few
CASSPPPLNTEAFF
TGTGCCAGCAGTCCCCCCCCACTGAACACTGAAGCTTTCTTT
>TRBV5-8|TRBD2|TRBJ2-4|.
CASSLLAGNQNIQYF
TGTGCCAGCAGTTTACTAGCGGGGAACCAAAACATTCAGTACTTC
>TRBV27|TRBD1|TRBJ1-2|.
CASSLLGDRGTGATHGYTF
TGTGCCAGCAGTTTATTGGGAGATCGCGGGACAGGGGCGACTCATGGCTACACCTTC
>TRBV6-2/TRBV6-3|.|TRBJ1-4|.
CASSYSDSGKLFF
TGTGCCAGCAGTTACTCGGACAGCGGAAAACTGTTTTTT
>TRBV18|.|TRBJ1-1|few
CASSSRDSEAFF
TGTGCCAGCTCCTCCCGGGACTCTGAAGCTTTCTTT
>TRBV6-6|.|TRBJ1-1|.
CASSYEGQNTEAFF
TGTGCCAGCAGTTACGAGGGGCAGAACACTGAAGCTTTCTTT
>TRBV5-6|.|TRBJ2-7|few
CASSLYGQFNPYEQYF
TGTGCCAGCAGCCTGTACGGACAGTTCAACCCCTACGAGCAGTACTTC
>TRBV6-2/TRBV6-3|.|TRBJ1-1|.
CASSSPEGRGTEAFF
TGTGCCAGCAGTTCCCCAGAGGGGAGGGGGACTGAAGCTTTCTTT
>TRBV7-2|.|TRBJ1-6|few
CASSLGLLYSPLHF
TGTGCCAGCAGCTTAGGTCTGCTCTATTCACCCCTCCACTTT
>TRBV6-6|.|TRBJ1-4|.
CASSQLGAEGEKLFF
TGTGCCAGCAGCCAATTGGGTGCCGAGGGCGAAAAACTGTTTTTT
>TRBV19|.|TRBJ1-2|.
CASSGGGYGDGYTF
TGTGCCAGTAGTGGAGGGGGATATGGGGATGGCTACACCTTC
>TRBV12-3/TRBV12-4|.|TRBJ2-3|once
CASRTQGQFRQYF
TGTGCCAGCAGGACACAGGGTCAGTTCAGGCAGTATTTT
>TRBV5-1|.|TRBJ2-7|.
CASSKLGGGHEQYF
TGCGCCAGCAGTAAGTTGGGGGGCGGCCACGAGCAGTACTTC
>TRBV11-2|.|TRBJ2-5|.
CASSLSLGLGQTQETQYF
TGTGCCAGCAGCTTATCCTTAGGCTTAGGCCAAACCCAAGAGACCCAGTACTTC
>TRBV5-6|.|TRBJ2-6|.
CASSLPPGAGANVLTF
TGTGCCAGCAGCTTGCCCCCAGGGGCCGGGGCCAACGTCCTGACTTTC
>TRBV6-5|.|TRBJ1-3|.
CATNGGRTPGNTIYF
TGTGCCACCAACGGGGGTCGTACCCCTGGAAACACCATATATTTT
>TRBV7-6|TRBD2|TRBJ2-2|.
CASSPTSGGDGELFF
TGTGCCAGCAGCCCGACTAGCGGGGGGGACGGGGAGCTGTTTTTT
>TRBV29-1|.|TRBJ1-1|.
CSARGTSGVPGLGTEAFF
TGCAGCGCCCGAGGGACGTCTGGGGTACCCGGATTGGGCACTGAAGCTTTCTTT
>TRBV29-1|TRBD2|TRBJ2-2|.
CSVAWGGGNTGELFF
TGCAGCGTTGCATGGGGGGGAGGAAACACCGGGGAGCTGTTTTTT
>TRBV7-6|TRBD2|TRBJ2-7|.
CASSLEGWRGDSDEQYF
TGTGCCAGCAGCTTAGAAGGGTGGCGGGGGGACTCCGACGAGCAGTACTTC
>TRBV14|TRBD1|TRBJ1-6|.
CASSPGQGNNSPLHF
TGTGCCAGCAGCCCCGGACAGGGAAATAATTCACCCCTCCACTTT
>TRBV15|.|TRBJ2-7|.
CATSREGPSSYEQYF
TGTGCCACCAGCAGAGAGGGTCCGAGTTCCTACGAGCAGTACTTC
>TRBV5-1|TRBD1|TRBJ2-1|.
CASSSGTGFYNEQFF
TGCGCCAGCAGCTCCGGGACAGGGTTCTACAATGAGCAGTTCTTC
>TRBV12-3/TRBV12-4|.|TRBJ1-2|.
CASSQLEFYGYTF
TGTGCCAGCAGCCAATTGGAGTTCTATGGCTACACCTTC
>TRBV4-1|.|TRBJ2-4|.
CASSQDRRVLQYF
TGCGCCAGCAGCCAAGATCGGAGGGTTCTGCAGTACTTC
>TRBV9|.|TRBJ2-7|.
CASSVEGWTEEEQYF
TGTGCCAGCAGCGTAGAGGGGTGGACAGAGGAGGAGCAGTACTTC
>TRBV9|.|TRBJ1-6|.
CASSVSGDNSPLHF
TGTGCCAGCAGCGTATCGGGGGATAATTCACCCCTCCACTTT
>TRBV14|TRBD2|TRBJ2-1|.
CASSQDRTSTFF
TGTGCCAGCAGCCAAGACCGGACTAGTACCTTCTTC
>TRBV2|TRBD1|TRBJ2-7|.
CASSVGTGAYSGQYF
TGTGCCAGCAGTGTGGGGACAGGGGCCTACTCTGGGCAGTACTTC
>TRBV10-3|.|TRBJ1-1|.
CAISEWESHNTEAFF
TGTGCCATCAGTGAGTGGGAAAGCCATAACACTGAAGCTTTCTTT
>TRBV12-3/TRBV12-4|.|TRBJ1-1|.
CASSLTGPTEAFF
TGTGCCAGCAGTTTAACAGGGCCCACTGAAGCTTTCTTT
>TRBV2|TRBD1|TRBJ2-2|once
CASGQGVTGELFF
TGTGCCAGCGGACAGGGCGTCACCGGGGAGCTGTTTTTT
>TRBV4-2|TRBD2|TRBJ2-5|.
CASSPSGGTQETQYF
TGTGCCAGCAGTCCCAGCGGGGGGACTCAAGAGACCCAGTACTTC